This T cell receptor beta chain was found in a study of T cells in Graves' hyperthyroidism and ophthalmopathy. General observations from the study: Within blood appeared most thyroid clonotypes that had expanded above 0.001.

As to this clonotype: Its antigen is as yet unknown.

RNA transcripts were the template for amplifying TCR beta CDR3 regions. The TCR CDR3 first-round RT-PCR relied on the HTBI primer set. TCRdb re-derived calls from the multiplex PCR reads in MiXCR, one entry per CDR3 protein. The repertoire holds some 650,000 distinct CDR3 sequences, roughly 16% seen once, with 2.5% to 4% in the top ten. There are 15 residues in the CDR3. V lost 5 bases and J 6 bases, leaving 17 bases between the germline ends. The chain has TRBV12-3 or TRBV12-4 and TRBJ2-1, with D perhaps matching TRBD2 (7 bases). Sequencing was carried out using blood. The receptor's source is a woman between 40 and 50 years old with Graves' ophthalmopathy. The CDR3 DNA follows: TGTGCCAGCAGTCCACCCCCGGGGGGCTCCAATGAGCAGTTCTTC. Its protein is CASSPPPGGSNEQFF.